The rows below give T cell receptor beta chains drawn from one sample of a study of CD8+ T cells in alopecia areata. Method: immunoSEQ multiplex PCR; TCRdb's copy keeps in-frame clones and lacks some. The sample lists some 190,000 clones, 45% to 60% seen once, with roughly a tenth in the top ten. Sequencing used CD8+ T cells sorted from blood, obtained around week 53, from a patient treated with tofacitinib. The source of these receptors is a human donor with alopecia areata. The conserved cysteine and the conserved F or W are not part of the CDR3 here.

CDR3: ASSSEQGRRETQY
J: TRBJ2-5
V: TRBV27

CDR3: TSSQDYRLEDTGELF
J: TRBJ2-2
V: TRBV1

CDR3: AWSSRGGRQPQH
J: TRBJ1-5
V: TRBV30

CDR3: ASSQEWDRGFYEQF
J: TRBJ2-1
V: TRBV4-1

CDR3: ASRFGAGGQGGTDTQY
J: TRBJ2-3
V: TRBV5-5

CDR3: ASSLHHRGWAEAF
J: TRBJ1-1
V: TRBV19

CDR3: ASSPADRSSPLH
J: TRBJ1-6
V: TRBV18

CDR3: ASSQLGTAYEQY
J: TRBJ2-7
V: TRBV4-2

CDR3: ASSYDRAMQY
J: TRBJ2-3
V: TRBV7-9

CDR3: AWRWTGEVNTEAF
J: TRBJ1-1
V: TRBV30

CDR3: ASSPRGRAGGPDEQF
J: TRBJ2-1
V: TRBV7-9

CDR3: ASSQDRDFPLSGANVLT
J: TRBJ2-6
V: TRBV14

CDR3: ASSISHNEQY
J: TRBJ2-7
V: TRBV13

CDR3: ASSDGQTYEQY
J: TRBJ2-7
V: TRBV5-1